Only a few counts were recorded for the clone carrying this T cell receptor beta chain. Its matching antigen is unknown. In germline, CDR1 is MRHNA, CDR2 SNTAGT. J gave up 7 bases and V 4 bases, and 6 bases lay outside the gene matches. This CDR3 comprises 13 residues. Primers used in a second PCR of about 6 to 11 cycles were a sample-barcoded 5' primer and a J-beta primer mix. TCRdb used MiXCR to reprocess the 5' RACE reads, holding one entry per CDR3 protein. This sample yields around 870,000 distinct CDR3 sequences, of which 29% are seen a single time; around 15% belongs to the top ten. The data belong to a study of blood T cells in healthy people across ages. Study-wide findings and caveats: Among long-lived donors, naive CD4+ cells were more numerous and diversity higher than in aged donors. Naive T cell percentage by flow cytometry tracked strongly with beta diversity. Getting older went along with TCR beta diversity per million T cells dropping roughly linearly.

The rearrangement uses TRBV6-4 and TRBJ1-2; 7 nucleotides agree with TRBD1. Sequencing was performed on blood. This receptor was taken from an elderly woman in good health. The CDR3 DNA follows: TGTGCCAGCAGTGCCGGGACAGCCTCTGGCTACACCTTC. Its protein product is CASSAGTASGYTF.